The T cell receptor beta chain described here comes from a study of blood T cell repertoires in COVID-19. The data were produced by immunoSEQ multiplex PCR, yet TCRdb's version contains in-frame clones alone and is incomplete. The sample has more than 300,000 clones; around 89% are singletons. CDR1 is SGHAT and CDR2 is FQNNGV in the germline V gene. This CDR3 spans 13 amino acids. The ends were cut back, 2 bases at V and 6 bases at J, with 9 bases in the middle. This sequence joins TRBV11-2 and TRBJ2-3; no clear D. Material: peripheral blood. This clonotype was obtained from a man between 18 and 29 years old who had recovered from COVID-19. CDR3 amino acids: CASSLIGSDTQYF. CDR3 nucleotides: TGTGCCAGCAGCTTAATCGGTTCCGATACGCAGTATTTT.